Detailed here is one T cell receptor (beta chain). Given a much more abundant clone one base away, this may be a read error. This sample was taken from a study of tumor and adjacent non-tumor tissue in lung cancer. Three rounds of nested PCR, following a modified ARM-PCR protocol, produced the TCRbeta library. TCRdb fed the multiplex PCR reads into MiXCR, producing one record per CDR3 protein. This repertoire shows about 80,000 distinct CDR3 sequences, roughly 75% found once; its top ten account for roughly 12%. This sample's RNA came from whole unsorted tissue. Germline CDR1 and CDR2: MDHEN and SYDVKM. CDR3 length: 12 residues. Trimming pared 5 bases from V and 5 bases from J, leaving 9 bases between.

Sequencing was performed on lung tumor tissue. This rearrangement joins TRBV28 to TRBJ1-1, with D maybe TRBD1 (6 bases). This TCR was recovered from a woman between 65 and 79 years old with non-small cell lung cancer. The CDR3: CASSPGETEAFF. The CDR3 nucleotides read TGTGCCAGCAGTCCAGGGGAGACTGAAGCTTTCTTT.